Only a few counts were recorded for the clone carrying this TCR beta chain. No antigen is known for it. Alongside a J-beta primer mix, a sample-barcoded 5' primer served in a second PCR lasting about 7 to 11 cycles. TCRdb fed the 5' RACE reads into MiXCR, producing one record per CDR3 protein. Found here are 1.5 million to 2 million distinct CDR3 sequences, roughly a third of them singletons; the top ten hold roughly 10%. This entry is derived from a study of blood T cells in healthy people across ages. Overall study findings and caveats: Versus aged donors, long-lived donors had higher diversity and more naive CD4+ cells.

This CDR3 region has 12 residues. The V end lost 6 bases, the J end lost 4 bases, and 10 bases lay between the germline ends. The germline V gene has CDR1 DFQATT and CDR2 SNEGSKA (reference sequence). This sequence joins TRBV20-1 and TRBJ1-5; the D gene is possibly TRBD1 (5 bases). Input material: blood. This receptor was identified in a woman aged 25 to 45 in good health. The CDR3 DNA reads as TGCAGTGCCGGGGACCGGAATCAGCCCCAGCATTTT. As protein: CSAGDRNQPQHF.